This TCR beta chain was observed in a study of T cell repertoires in ileal Crohn's disease. Study-wide context: Patients had a median roughly 8-year disease duration, and less than 45% were active smokers. Study-level points and caveats: Active smokers at surgery had more clonal expansions than non-smokers.

This CDR3 is built from 16 residues. The germline gives CDR1 SGHTA, CDR2 FQGNSA. Deletions cut 6 bases from V and 4 bases from J, with 20 bases between. Method: immunoSEQ multiplex PCR; TCRdb's copy keeps in-frame clones and lacks some. The sample includes roughly 16,000 clones, 85% to 95% of them seen just once. Patients were adults with ileal or ileocolonic Crohn's disease needing resection. On this clone: Its specificity is unknown.

Sequencing input: ileal tissue. This chain joins TRBV7-2 and TRBJ2-3, with D tentatively TRBD1 (6 bases). The receptor was isolated from an adult with Crohn's disease. CDR3 region: CASRLNVGAISDTQYF. The CDR3, as DNA: TGTGCCAGCAGACTCAACGTGGGGGCGATCTCAGATACGCAGTATTTT.